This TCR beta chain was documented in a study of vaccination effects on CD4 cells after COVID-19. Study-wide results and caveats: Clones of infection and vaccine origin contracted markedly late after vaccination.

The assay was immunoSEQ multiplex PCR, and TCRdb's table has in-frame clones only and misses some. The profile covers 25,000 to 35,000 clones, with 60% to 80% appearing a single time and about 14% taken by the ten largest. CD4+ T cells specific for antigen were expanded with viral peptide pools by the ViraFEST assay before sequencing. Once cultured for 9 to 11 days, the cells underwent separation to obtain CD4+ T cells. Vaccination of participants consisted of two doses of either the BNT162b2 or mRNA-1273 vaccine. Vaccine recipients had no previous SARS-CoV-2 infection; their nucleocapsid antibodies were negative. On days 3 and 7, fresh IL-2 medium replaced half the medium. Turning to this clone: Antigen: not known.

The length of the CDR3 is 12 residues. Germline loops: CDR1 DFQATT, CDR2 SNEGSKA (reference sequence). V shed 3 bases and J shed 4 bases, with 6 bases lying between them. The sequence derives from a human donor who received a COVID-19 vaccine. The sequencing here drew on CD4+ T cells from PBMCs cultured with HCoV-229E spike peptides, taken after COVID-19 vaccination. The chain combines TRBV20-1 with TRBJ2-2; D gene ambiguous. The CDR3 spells CSASPGTGELFF. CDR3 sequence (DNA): TGCAGTGCTAGTCCAGGCACCGGGGAGCTGTTTTTT.